This TCR beta chain was retrieved from a study of blood T cell repertoires in COVID-19. Whole-study context: Acute and convalescent COVID-19 specimens originated in the United States, Italy and Spain. The analysed material was cDNA or gDNA that came from T cells, B-cell-depleted T cells, or PBMCs.

Trimming removed 6 bases from V and 7 bases from J; junction bases left unmatched: 10. This CDR3 region has 15 residues. CDR1 and CDR2 (germline): KGHDR, SFDVKD. Original data processing: It was from reference gene primer amplification that nucleated cell counts were estimated. Method: immunoSEQ multiplex PCR; TCRdb's copy keeps in-frame clones and lacks some. V, J and clone size are those of that table, while D and trimming were read from the DNA. Of about 140,000 clones listed, approximately 90% are singletons. The receptor was derived from a man aged 55 to 70 with active or convalescent COVID-19. V is TRBV24-1 and J is TRBJ2-1, with 8 bases identical to TRBD1. The specimen sequenced was peripheral blood. The CDR3 coding sequence is TGTGCCACCAGTCACGGACAGGGAGGTAGAAATGAGCAGTTCTTC. This translates into CATSHGQGGRNEQFF.